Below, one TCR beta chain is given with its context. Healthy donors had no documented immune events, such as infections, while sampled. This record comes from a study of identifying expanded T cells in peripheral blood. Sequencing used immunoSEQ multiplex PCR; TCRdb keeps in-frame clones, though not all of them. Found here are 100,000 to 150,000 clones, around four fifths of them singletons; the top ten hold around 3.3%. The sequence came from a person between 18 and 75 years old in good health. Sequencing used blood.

CDR3 loop: CASSEWADYSVDYGYTF. As DNA, the CDR3 is TGCGCCAGCAGTGAGTGGGCGGACTACTCGGTCGACTATGGCTACACCTTC. The gene calls are TRBV10-2 and TRBJ1-2; D unclear. The germline CDR1 and CDR2 sequences are WSHSY and SAAADI. The CDR3 is made up of 17 amino acids. Between the trimmed V and J ends, which lost 1 base and 3 bases, there was a span of 18 bases.